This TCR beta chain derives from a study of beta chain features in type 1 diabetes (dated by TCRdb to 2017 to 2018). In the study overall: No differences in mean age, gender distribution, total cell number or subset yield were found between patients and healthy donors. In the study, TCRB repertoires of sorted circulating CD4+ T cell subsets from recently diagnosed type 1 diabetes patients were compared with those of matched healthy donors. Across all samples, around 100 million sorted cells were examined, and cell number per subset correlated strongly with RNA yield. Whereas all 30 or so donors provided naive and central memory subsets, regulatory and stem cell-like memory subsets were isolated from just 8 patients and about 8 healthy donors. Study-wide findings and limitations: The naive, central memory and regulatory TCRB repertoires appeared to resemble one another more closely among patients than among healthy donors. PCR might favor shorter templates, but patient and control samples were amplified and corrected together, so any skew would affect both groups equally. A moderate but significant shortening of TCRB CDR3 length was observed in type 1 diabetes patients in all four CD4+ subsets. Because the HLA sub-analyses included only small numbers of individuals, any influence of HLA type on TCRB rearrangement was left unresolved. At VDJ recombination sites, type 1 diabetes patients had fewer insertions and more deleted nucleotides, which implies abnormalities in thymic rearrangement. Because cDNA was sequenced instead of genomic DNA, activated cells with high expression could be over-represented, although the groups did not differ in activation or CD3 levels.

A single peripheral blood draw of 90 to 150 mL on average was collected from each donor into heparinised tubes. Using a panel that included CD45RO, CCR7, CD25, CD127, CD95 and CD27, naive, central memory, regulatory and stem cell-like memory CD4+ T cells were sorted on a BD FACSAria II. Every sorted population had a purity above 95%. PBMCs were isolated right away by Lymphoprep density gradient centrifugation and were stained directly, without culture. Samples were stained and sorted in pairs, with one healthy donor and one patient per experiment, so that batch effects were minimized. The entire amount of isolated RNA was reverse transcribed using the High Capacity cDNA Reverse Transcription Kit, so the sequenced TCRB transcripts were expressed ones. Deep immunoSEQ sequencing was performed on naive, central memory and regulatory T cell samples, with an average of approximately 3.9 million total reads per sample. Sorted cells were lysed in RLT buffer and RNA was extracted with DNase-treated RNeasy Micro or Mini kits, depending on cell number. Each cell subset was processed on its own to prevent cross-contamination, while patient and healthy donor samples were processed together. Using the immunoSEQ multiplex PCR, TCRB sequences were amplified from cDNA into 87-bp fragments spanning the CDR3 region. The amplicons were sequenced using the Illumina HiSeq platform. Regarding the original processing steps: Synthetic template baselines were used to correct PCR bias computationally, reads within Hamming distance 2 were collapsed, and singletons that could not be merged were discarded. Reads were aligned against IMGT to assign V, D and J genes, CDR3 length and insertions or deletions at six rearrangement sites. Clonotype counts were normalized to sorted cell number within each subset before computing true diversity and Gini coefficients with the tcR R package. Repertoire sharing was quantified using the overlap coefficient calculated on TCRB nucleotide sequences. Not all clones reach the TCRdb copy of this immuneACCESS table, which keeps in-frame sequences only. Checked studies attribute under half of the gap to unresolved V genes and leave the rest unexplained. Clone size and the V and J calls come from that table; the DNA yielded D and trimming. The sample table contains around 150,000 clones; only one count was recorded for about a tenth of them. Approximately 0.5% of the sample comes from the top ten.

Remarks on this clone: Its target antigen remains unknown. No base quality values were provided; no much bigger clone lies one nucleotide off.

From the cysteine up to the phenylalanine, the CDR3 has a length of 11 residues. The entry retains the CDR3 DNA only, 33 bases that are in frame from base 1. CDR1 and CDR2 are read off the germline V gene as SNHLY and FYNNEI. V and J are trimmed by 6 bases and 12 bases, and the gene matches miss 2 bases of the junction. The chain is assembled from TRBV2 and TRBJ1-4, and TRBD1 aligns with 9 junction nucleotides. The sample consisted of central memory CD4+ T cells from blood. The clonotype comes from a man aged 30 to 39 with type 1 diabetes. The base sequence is TGTGCCAGCAGGAGGACAGGGGAACTGTTTTTT. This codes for CASRRTGELFF.